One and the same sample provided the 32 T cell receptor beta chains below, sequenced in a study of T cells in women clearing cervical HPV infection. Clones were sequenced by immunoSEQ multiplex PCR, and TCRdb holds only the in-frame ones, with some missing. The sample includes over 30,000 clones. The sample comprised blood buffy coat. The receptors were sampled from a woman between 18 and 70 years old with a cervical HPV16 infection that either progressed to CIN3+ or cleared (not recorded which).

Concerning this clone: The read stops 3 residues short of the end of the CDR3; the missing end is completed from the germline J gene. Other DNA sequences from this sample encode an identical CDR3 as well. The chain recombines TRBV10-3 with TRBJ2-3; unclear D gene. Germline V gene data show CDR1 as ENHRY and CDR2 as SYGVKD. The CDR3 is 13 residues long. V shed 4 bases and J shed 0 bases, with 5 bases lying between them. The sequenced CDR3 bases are TGTGCCATCAGTGGAACTAGCACAGATACG. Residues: CAISGTSTDT. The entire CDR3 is CAISGTSTDTQYF.

CDR3 DNA, as far as it was read: TGTGCCAGCAGCACCGGGACAGGGGGCTTCTACGAG. Amino acids: CASSTGTGGFYE. The whole CDR3 is CASSTGTGGFYEQYF. J is TRBJ2-7 and V is TRBV7-2; TRBD1 agrees at 12 bases. Sequencing ends 3 residues short of the CDR3 end; the germline J gene provides the rest. Germline lookup yields CDR1 SGHTA and CDR2 FQGNSA. J gave up 3 bases and V 5 bases, and 5 bases lay outside the gene matches. This CDR3 region has 15 residues.

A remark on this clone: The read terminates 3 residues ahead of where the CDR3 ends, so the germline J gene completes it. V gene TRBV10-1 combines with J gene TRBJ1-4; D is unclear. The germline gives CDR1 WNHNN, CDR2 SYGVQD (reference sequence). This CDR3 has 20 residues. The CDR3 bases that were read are TGCGCCAGCAGTGAGCCAAAAAAGGTTCCGATCTTCCCCTTAAATTCACCA. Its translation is CASSEPKKVPIFPLNSP. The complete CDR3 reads CASSEPKKVPIFPLNSPLFF.

CDR3 DNA, as far as it was read: TGTGCTAGTGGGGCGGGACTAGCGGGGGGGGTCGCAGATACG. Its protein is CASGAGLAGGVADT. From start to end, the CDR3 is CASGAGLAGGVADTQYF. The rearrangement links TRBV12-5 to TRBJ2-3, with 16 bases fitting TRBD2. The read falls 3 residues short of the CDR3 end, and the missing part is taken from the germline J gene. The CDR3 has 17 residues. V shed 6 bases, J shed 4 bases, and the junction held 7 bases outside the gene matches. CDR1 LGHNT and CDR2 FRNRAP come from the germline V gene.

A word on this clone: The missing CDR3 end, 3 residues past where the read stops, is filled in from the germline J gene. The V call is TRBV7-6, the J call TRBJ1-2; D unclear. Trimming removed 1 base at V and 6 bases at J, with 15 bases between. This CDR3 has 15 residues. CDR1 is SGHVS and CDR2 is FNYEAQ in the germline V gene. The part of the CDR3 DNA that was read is TGTGCCAGCAGCTTAGGTACAGTGGTTCTGGATGGC. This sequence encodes CASSLGTVVLDG. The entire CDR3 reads CASSLGTVVLDGYTF.

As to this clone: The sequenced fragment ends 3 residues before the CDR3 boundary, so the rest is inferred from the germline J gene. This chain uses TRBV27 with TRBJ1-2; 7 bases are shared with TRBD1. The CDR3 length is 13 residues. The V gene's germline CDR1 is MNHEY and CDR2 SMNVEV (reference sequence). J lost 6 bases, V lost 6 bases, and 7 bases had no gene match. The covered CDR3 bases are TGTGCCAGCAGGGGACAGTGGGGAGATGGC. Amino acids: CASRGQWGDG. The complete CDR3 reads CASRGQWGDGYTF.

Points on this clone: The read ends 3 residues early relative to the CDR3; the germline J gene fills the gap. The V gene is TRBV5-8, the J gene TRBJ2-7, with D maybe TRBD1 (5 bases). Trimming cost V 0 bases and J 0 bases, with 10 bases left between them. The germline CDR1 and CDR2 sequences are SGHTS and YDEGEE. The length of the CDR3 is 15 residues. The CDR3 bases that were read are TGTGCCAGCAGCTTGGGTCAGGGCCTCTCCTACGAG. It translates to CASSLGQGLSYE. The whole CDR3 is CASSLGQGLSYEQYF. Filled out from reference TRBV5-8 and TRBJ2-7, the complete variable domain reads EAGVTQSPTHLIKTRGQQATLRCSPISGHTSVYWYQQALGLGLQFLLWYDEGEERNRGNFPPRFSGRQFPNYSSELNVNALELEDSALYLCASSLGQGLSYEQYFGPGTRLTVT.

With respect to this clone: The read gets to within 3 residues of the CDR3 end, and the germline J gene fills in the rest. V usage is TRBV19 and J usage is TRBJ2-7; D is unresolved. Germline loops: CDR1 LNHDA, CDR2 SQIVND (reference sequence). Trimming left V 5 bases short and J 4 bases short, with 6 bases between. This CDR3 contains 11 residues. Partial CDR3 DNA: TGTGCCAGTAGTTCCCGGTACGAG. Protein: CASSSRYE. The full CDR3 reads CASSSRYEQYF.

Partial CDR3 DNA: TGTGCCAGCAGTTTAGGACAGGGGAACAATCAGCCC. Amino acids: CASSLGQGNNQP. The full-length CDR3 reads as CASSLGQGNNQPQHF. The V call is TRBV12-3 or TRBV12-4, the J call TRBJ1-5; 8 bases match TRBD1. The CDR3 end is not reached by the read, which stops 3 residues before it; the germline J gene fills it in. The CDR3 contains 15 residues. J gave up 3 bases and V 1 base, and 2 bases lay outside the gene matches.

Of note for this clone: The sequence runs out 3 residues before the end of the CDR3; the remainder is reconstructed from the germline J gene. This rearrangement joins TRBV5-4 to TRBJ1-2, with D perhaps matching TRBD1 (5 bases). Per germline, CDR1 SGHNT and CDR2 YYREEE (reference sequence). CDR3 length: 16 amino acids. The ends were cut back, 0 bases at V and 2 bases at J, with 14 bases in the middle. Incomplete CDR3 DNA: TGTGCCAGCAGCTTGGCGTTAGTCCAGGGCAACTATGGC. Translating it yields CASSLALVQGNYG. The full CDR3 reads CASSLALVQGNYGYTF.

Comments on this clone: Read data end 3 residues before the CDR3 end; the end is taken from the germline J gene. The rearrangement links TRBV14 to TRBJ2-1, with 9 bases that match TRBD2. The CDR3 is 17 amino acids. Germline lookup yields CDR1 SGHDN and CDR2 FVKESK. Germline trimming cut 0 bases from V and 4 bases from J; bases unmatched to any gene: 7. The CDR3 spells CASSQDARAGGYNEQFF. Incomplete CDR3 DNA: TGTGCCAGCAGCCAAGATGCTCGAGCGGGGGGATACAATGAG.

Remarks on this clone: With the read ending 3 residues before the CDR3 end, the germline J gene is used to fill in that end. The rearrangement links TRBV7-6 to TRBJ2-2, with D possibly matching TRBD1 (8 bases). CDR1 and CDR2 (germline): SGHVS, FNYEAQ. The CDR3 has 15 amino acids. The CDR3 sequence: CASSLDRGGNEKLFF. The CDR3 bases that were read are TGTGCCAGCAGCCTAGACAGGGGAGGGAATGAAAAG. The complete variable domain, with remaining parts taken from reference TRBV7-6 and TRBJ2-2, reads GAGVSQSPRYKVTKRGQDVALRCDPISGHVSLYWYRQALGQGPEFLTYFNYEAQQDKSGLPNDRFSAERPEGSISTLTIQRTEQRDSAMYRCASSLDRGGNEKLFFGEGSRLTVL.

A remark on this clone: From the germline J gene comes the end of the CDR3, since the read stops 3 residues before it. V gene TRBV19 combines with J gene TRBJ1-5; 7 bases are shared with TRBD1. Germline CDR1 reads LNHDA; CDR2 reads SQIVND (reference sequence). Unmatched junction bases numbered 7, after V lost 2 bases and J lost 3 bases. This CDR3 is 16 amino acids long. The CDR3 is CASSILSTGNNQPQHF. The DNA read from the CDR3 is TGTGCCAGTAGTATACTATCGACAGGGAACAATCAGCCC.

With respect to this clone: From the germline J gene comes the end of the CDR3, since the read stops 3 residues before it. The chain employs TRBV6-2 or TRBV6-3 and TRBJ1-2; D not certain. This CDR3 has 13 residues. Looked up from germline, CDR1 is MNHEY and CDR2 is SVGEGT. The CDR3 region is CASSYGLTYDYTF. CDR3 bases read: TGTGCCAGCAGTTACGGGCTTACCTACGAC.

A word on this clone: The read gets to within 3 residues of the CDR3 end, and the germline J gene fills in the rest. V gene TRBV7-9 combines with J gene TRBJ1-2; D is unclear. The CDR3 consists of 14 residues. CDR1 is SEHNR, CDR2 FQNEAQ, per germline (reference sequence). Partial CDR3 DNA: TGTGCCAGCAGCCTGGTACTAGCGTGGGATGAC. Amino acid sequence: CASSLVLAWDD. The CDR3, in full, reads CASSLVLAWDDYTF.

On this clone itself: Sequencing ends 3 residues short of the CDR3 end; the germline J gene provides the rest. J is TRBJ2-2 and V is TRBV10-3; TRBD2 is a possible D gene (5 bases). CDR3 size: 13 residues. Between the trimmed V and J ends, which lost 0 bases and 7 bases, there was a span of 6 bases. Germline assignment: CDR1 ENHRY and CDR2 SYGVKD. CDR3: CAISESTIGELFF. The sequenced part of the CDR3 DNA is TGTGCCATCAGTGAGTCGACTATCGGGGAG.

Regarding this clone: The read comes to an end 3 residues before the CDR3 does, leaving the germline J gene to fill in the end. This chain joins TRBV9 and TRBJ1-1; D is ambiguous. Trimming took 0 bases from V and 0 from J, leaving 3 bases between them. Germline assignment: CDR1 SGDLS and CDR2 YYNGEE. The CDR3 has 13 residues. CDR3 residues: CASSVAVNTEAFF. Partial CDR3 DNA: TGTGCCAGCAGCGTAGCGGTGAACACTGAA.

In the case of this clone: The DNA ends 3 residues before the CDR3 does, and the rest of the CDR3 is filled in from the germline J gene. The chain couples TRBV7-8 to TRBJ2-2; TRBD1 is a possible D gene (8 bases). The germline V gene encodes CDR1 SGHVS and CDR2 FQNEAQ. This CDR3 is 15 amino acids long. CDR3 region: CASSTRTGRDSPLFF. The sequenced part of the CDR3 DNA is TGTGCCAGCAGCACCCGGACAGGGAGGGATTCACCG.

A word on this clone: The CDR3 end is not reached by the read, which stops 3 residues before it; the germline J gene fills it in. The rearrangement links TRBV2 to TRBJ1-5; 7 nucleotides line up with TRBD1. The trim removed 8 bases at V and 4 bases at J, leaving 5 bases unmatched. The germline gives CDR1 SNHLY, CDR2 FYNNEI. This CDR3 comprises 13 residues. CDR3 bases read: TGTGCCAGCGCCGGGACAGAGAATCAGCCC. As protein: CASAGTENQP. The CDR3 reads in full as CASAGTENQPQHF.

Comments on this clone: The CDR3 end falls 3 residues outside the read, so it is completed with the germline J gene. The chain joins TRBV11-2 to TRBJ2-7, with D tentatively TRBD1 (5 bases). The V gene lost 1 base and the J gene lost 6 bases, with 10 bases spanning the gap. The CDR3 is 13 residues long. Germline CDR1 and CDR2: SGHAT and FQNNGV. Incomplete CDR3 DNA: TGTGCCAGCAGCTTAGGGCCACAGGCCGAG. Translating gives CASSLGPQAE. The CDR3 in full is CASSLGPQAEQYF.

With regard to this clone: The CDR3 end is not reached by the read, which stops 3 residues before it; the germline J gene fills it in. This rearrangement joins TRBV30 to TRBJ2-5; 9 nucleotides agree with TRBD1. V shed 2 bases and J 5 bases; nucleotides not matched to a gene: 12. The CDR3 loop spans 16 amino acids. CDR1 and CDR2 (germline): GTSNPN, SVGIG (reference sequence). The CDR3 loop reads CAWSPHRTGGRETQYF. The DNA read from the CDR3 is TGTGCCTGGAGTCCCCACCGCACAGGGGGCAGGGAGACC.

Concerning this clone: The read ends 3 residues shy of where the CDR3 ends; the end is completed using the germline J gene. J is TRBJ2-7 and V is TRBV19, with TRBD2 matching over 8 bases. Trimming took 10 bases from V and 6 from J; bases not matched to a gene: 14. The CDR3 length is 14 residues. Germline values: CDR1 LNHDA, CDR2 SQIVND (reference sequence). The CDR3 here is CATQPGTSVREQYF. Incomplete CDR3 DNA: TGTGCCACCCAGCCTGGGACTAGTGTGCGCGAG.

The CDR3 reads CASSDRGREDEQFF. The DNA read from the CDR3 is TGTGCCAGCAGTGACAGGGGGCGCGAGGATGAG. V is TRBV6-1 and J is TRBJ2-1; 8 bases match TRBD1. The CDR3 extends 3 residues past the end of the read, so its final part is completed from the germline J gene. This CDR3 contains 14 residues. V shed 3 bases, J shed 8 bases, and the junction held 6 bases outside the gene matches. Germline-derived CDR1 and CDR2 are MNHNS and SASEGT.

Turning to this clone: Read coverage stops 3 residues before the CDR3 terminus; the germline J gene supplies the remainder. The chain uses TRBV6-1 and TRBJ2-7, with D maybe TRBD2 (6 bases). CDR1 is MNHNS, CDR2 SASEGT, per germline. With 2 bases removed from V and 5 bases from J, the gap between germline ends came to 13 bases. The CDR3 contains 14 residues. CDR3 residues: CASSESASVHEQYF. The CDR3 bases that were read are TGTGCCAGCAGTGAATCAGCTAGCGTCCACGAG.

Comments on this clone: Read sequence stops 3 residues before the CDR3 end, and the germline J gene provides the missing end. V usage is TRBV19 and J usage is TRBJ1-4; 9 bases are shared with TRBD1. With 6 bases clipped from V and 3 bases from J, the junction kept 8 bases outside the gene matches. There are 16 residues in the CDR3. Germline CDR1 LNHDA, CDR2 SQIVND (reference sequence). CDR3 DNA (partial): TGTGCCAGTAGCCTACGGGACAGGGACCCTAATGAAAAA. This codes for CASSLRDRDPNEK. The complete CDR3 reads CASSLRDRDPNEKLFF.

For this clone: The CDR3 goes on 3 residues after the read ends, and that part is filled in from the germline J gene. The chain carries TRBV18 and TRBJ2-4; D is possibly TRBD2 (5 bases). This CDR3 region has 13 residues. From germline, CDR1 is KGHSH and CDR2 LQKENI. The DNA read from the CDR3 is TGTGCCAGCTCACCATCAACAGACTATGGT. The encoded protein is CASSPSTDYG. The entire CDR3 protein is CASSPSTDYGQYF.

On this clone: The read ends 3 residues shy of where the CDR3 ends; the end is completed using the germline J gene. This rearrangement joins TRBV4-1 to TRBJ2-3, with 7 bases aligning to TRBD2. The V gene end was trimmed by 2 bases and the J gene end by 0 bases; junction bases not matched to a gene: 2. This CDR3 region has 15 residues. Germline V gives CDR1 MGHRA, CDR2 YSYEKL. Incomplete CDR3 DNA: TGCGCCAGCAGCCAACAAGCGGGGAGCACAGATACG. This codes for CASSQQAGSTDT. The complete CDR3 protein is CASSQQAGSTDTQYF.

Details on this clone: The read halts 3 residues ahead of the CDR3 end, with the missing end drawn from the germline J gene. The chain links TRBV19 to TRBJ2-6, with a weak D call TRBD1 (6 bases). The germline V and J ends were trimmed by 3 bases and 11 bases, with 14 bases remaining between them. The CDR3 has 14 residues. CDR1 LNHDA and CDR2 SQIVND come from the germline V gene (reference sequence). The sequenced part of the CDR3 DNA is TGTGCCAGTAGTATTGGGGCTACAGGGTACGTC. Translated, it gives CASSIGATGYV. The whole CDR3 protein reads CASSIGATGYVLTF.

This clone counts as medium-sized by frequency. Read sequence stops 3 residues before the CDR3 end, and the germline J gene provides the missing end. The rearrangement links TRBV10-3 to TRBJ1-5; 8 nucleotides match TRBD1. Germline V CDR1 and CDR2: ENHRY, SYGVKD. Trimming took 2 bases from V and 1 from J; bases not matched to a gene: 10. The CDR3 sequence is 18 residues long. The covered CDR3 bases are TGTGCCATCAGTGAGGGTGGACAGGGTAGTTGGAGCAATCAGCCC. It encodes CAISEGGQGSWSNQP. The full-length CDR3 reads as CAISEGGQGSWSNQPQHF.

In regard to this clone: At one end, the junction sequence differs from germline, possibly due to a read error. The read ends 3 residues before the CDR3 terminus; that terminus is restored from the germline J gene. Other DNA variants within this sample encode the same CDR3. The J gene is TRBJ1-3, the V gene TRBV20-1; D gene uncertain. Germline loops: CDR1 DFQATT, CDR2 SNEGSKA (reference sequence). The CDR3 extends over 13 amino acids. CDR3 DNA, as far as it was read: TGCAGTGCTCGCGGGAGCTCTGGAAACACT. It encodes CSARGSSGNT. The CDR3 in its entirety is CSARGSSGNTIYF.

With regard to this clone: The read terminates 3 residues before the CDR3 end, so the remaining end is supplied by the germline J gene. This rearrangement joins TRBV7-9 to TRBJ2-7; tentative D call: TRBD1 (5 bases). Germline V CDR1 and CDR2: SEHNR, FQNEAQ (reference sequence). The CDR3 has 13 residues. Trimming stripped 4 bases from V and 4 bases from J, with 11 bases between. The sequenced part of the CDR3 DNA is TGTGCCAGCAGCTCCAGCGACAGATACGAG. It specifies CASSSSDRYE. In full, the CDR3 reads CASSSSDRYEQYF.

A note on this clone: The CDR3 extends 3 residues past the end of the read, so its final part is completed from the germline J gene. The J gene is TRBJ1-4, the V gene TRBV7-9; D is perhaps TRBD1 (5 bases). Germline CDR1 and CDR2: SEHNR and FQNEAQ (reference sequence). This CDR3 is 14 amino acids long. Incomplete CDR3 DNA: TGTGCCAGCAGCTCAACCTCTGGGGCCAACGTA. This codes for CASSSTSGANV. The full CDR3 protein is CASSSTSGANVLFF.